This T cell receptor beta chain appears in the sequencing data of a study of blood T cell repertoires in COVID-19. The overall study: Acute and convalescent COVID-19 samples came from the United States, Italy and Spain. T cells, B-cell-depleted T cells, or PBMCs provided the cDNA or gDNA that served as material.

CDR1 is MGHRA and CDR2 is YSYEKL in the germline V gene. Between the trimmed V and J ends, which lost 1 base and 7 bases, there was a span of 11 bases. The CDR3 is made up of 14 amino acids. As processed by the authors: Amplification with reference gene primers provided the estimates of nucleated cell counts. Libraries were prepared by immunoSEQ multiplex PCR; TCRdb keeps only in-frame clonotypes and omits some of them. Clonal size and the V and J genes are those of that table, whereas D and trimming came from the DNA. The repertoire holds a few hundred thousand clones, with approximately 88% as singletons.

This sequence originates from a man aged 35 to 55 with acute or convalescent COVID-19. The chain carries TRBV4-1 and TRBJ1-5, with TRBD1 as a possible D gene (5 bases). Sequences were obtained from peripheral blood. CDR3 sequence (DNA): TGCGCCAGCAGCCAAGGGGGGGGAGACCAGCCCCAGCATTTT. This encodes CASSQGGGDQPQHF.